This T cell receptor (beta chain) comes out of a study of cytomegalovirus exposure and HLA in healthy donors (dated by TCRdb to about 2017). As for the study more broadly: According to a later analysis, one platform produced both the roughly 110 validation repertoires and the 550 to 800 repertoires of the first cohort. The study was designed to test whether signatures of past pathogen exposure could be identified by cataloging public T cell receptors. A separate validation cohort of about 110 different subjects was used in addition to the 666-subject first cohort. To predict cytomegalovirus infection status, the study brought together high-throughput TCR immunosequencing, statistical association of individual TCRs with disease status, and machine learning.

Points on this clone: Which antigen it targets is not known. No per-base quality is available; no much larger clone lies one base away.

The library was generated by the immunoSEQ multiplex PCR assay. The study's own analysis went as follows. A statistical classification framework was built to diagnose cytomegalovirus status from the catalog of TCR beta chain sequences. TCRdb stores this immuneACCESS table with in-frame sequences only. Part of the clones is absent; in the studies checked, under half of the shortfall reflects unresolved V genes, and no reason is known for the rest. The V and J calls and the clone size are those of that table, but D and trimming were determined from the DNA. The sample has under 80,000 clones on record, roughly 95% of them singletons. The biggest ten clones account for approximately 3.5% of the sample. V loses 6 bases of germline sequence and J loses 4 bases, and the interval between the two ends is 9 bases. The CDR3 contains 11 residues, cysteine and phenylalanine counted. The kept DNA is CDR3 alone, 33 bases in frame from the first base. Per the germline V gene (reference sequence), DFQATT is the CDR1 and SNEGSKA is the CDR2.

Donors formed part of the validation cohort, which comprised 120 subjects and was distinct from the first cohort of 690 or so subjects. The investigation overall reported the following: In both the original and validation cohorts, the classifier was reported to diagnose cytomegalovirus status with high specificity and sensitivity. The authors suggested that the approach could potentially be generalized to other disease states and immunological phenotypes. In vitro tests confirmed that three of the cytomegalovirus-associated TCR beta chains recognize cytomegalovirus antigens. While some public TCRs were present in many individuals, most TCR sequences turned up only very rarely across donors. In the study, about 150 TCR beta chains were listed as associated with cytomegalovirus. Of the cluster scores, roughly 95% were above 0 in a later analysis, which found that TCRs clustered in the first cohort also tended to co-occur in the 130 or so validation repertoires. All 120 or so repertoires were used to score co-occurrence in the validation cohort in a later analysis, because that analysis had no HLA typing for the cohort.

The sample was PBMCs. The clonotype originates from a woman between 18 and 29 years old in good health and CMV-seropositive. This receptor chain uses TRBV20-1 and TRBJ1-2, and perhaps TRBD1 as D gene, on 5 matching bases. The DNA sequence is TGCAGTGCCTTCGACAGCTATGGCTACACCTTC. It translates as CSAFDSYGYTF.